One T cell receptor beta chain is described in this entry. This entry comes from a study of T-cell reconstitution after alpha-beta-depleted transplantation in children. Germline V gene data show CDR1 as GTSNPN and CDR2 as SVGIG (reference sequence). The CDR3 is 11 residues long. Between the trimmed V and J ends, which lost 5 bases and 11 bases, there was a span of 15 bases. Library preparation (for TCRbeta) was performed with unique molecular identifiers. TCRdb re-called the PCR reads with MiXCR, one entry per CDR3 protein. The top ten hold 2% to 3% of the sample, which has 200,000 to 250,000 distinct CDR3 sequences, 12% seen once.

This sample comprised PBMCs from the stem cell graft donor, obtained from the stem cell graft. The sequence derives from a human donor who donated a stem cell graft to a child with acute lymphoblastic leukemia. The chain uses TRBV30 and TRBJ1-1; D possibly corresponds to TRBD1 (6 bases). CDR3 amino acids: CAWGGTPVAFF. The DNA of the CDR3 is TGTGCCTGGGGAGGGACACCGGTGGCTTTCTTT. Variable domain in full (rest from reference TRBV30 and TRBJ1-1): SQTIHQWPATLVQPVGSPLSLECTVEGTSNPNLYWYRQAAGRGLQLLFYSVGIGQISSEVPQNLSASRPQDRQFILSSKKLLLSDSGFYLCAWGGTPVAFFGQGTRLTVV.